A selection of T cell receptor beta chains follows, all from one sample in a study of blood T cell repertoires in COVID-19. Data came from immunoSEQ multiplex PCR; TCRdb stores just in-frame clones and leaves some out. Here the sample spans around 140,000 clones, roughly 80% being singletons. Sequencing was performed on peripheral blood. These TCRs come from a woman over 75 with acute or convalescent COVID-19. CDR3s include the opening cysteine and the closing phenylalanine or tryptophan. The D gene is left open where the match is weak. Not every row has a clone size; where given, it reads once, few, many or a size class.

>TRBD1|TRBJ2-1|TRBV19|.
CASSPGTGGLRYEQFF
TGTGCCAGTAGTCCTGGGACAGGGGGTTTGAGGTATGAGCAGTTCTTC
>TRBD1|TRBJ1-2|TRBV5-1|.
CASSIGQGATGYGYTF
TGCGCCAGCAGCATCGGACAGGGGGCAACGGGCTATGGCTACACCTTC
>TRBD1|TRBJ1-2|TRBV7-2|.
CASSTRDRVGYGYTF
TGTGCCAGCAGCACCCGGGACAGGGTCGGCTATGGCTACACCTTC
>.|TRBJ1-4|TRBV27|.
CASRGAGATNEKLFF
TGTGCCAGCAGGGGGGCGGGGGCGACTAATGAAAAACTGTTTTTT
>TRBD1|TRBJ2-1|TRBV7-9|.
CASSSRTGGNNEQFF
TGTGCCAGCAGCTCACGGACAGGGGGAAACAATGAGCAGTTCTTC
>.|TRBJ1-3|TRBV28|.
CATMSYSGNTIYF
TGTGCCACCATGAGTTATTCTGGAAACACCATATATTTT
>TRBD1|TRBJ2-3|TRBV29-1|few
CSVGQGRTMSTDTQYF
TGCAGCGTGGGACAGGGGCGAACCATGAGCACAGATACGCAGTATTTT
>TRBD2|TRBJ2-7|TRBV7-9|.
CASTRTSGTEQYF
TGTGCCAGCACCAGGACTAGCGGGACCGAGCAGTACTTC
>.|TRBJ2-1|TRBV19|.
CASRRGKTYNEQFF
TGTGCCAGTCGAAGGGGGAAGACTTACAATGAGCAGTTCTTC
>TRBD1|TRBJ1-5|TRBV3-1/TRBV3-2|.
CASSRQGSNQPQHF
TGTGCCAGCAGCCGACAGGGGAGCAATCAGCCCCAGCATTTT
>TRBD2|TRBJ2-1|TRBV6-2/TRBV6-3|once
CASSYLTSGNEQFF
TGTGCCAGCAGTTACCTCACTAGCGGCAATGAGCAGTTCTTC
>.|TRBJ1-2|TRBV6-5|.
CASSYSSEGYGYTF
TGTGCCAGCAGTTACTCGAGCGAAGGCTATGGCTACACCTTC
>TRBD2|TRBJ2-7|TRBV13|.
CASSLTAPGLAGGPPYEQYF
TGTGCCAGCAGTTTAACCGCTCCAGGACTAGCGGGAGGGCCCCCCTACGAGCAGTACTTC
>.|TRBJ1-5|TRBV6-6|.
CASSLGGAGQPQHF
TGTGCCAGCAGCCTCGGGGGGGCAGGGCAGCCCCAGCATTTT
>.|TRBJ2-7|TRBV29-1|.
CSVGGGVEQYF
TGCAGCGTTGGAGGAGGGGTCGAGCAGTACTTC
>.|TRBJ1-2|TRBV29-1|.
CSVEFGNGYGYTF
TGCAGCGTTGAATTCGGGAACGGCTATGGCTACACCTTC
>.|TRBJ2-3|TRBV12-5|.
CASGEQRTLKSTDTQYF
TGTGCTAGTGGCGAACAAAGGACTCTAAAAAGCACAGATACGCAGTATTTT
>TRBD2|TRBJ2-5|TRBV6-5|.
CASRLAGGSQETQYF
TGTGCCAGCAGACTAGCGGGGGGGAGCCAAGAGACCCAGTACTTC
>.|TRBJ2-7|TRBV6-6|once
CASSPLGDRRFGYEQYF
TGTGCCAGCAGTCCCCTAGGCGACAGGAGATTCGGGTACGAGCAGTACTTC
>.|TRBJ2-5|TRBV5-4|.
CASSLKGKETQYF
TGTGCCAGCAGCCTCAAGGGGAAAGAGACCCAGTACTTC
>.|TRBJ2-5|TRBV7-2|.
CASSLVGGGETQYF
TGTGCCAGCAGCTTAGTTGGGGGCGGAGAGACCCAGTACTTC
>TRBD2|TRBJ2-1|TRBV5-5|.
CASREGASGRTHEQFF
TGTGCCAGCAGGGAGGGAGCTAGCGGGAGGACTCATGAGCAGTTCTTC
>TRBD2|TRBJ2-7|TRBV19|.
CASSMIGRASYEQYF
TGTGCCAGTAGTATGATCGGGAGGGCGTCCTACGAGCAGTACTTC
>TRBD1|TRBJ2-5|TRBV29-1|.
CSVEVTGRGLETQYF
TGCAGCGTTGAAGTGACCGGCAGGGGGCTGGAGACCCAGTACTTC
>TRBD1|TRBJ1-3|TRBV9|.
CASSVAGTGGIEPSGNTIYF
TGTGCCAGCAGCGTAGCCGGGACAGGGGGCATCGAACCCTCTGGAAACACCATATATTTT
>TRBD2|TRBJ2-7|TRBV11-2|few
CASSPPGLAWDEQYF
TGTGCCAGCAGCCCACCGGGACTAGCATGGGACGAGCAGTACTTC
>TRBD1|TRBJ2-7|TRBV3-1/TRBV3-2|.
CASSQDVGTGGDEQYF
TGTGCCAGCAGCCAAGACGTCGGGACAGGGGGCGACGAGCAGTACTTC
>TRBD2|TRBJ2-1|TRBV4-1|.
CASSQDSRELAAYNEQFF
TGCGCCAGCAGCCAAGATTCCAGGGAACTAGCGGCCTACAATGAGCAGTTCTTC
>TRBD1|TRBJ1-5|TRBV2|.
CASSSGAGGGRGQPQHF
TGTGCCAGCAGTTCCGGTGCAGGGGGCGGAAGGGGTCAGCCCCAGCATTTT
>.|TRBJ2-7|TRBV5-1|.
CASSLRWTGVPYEQYF
TGCGCCAGCAGCTTGAGATGGACGGGAGTCCCCTACGAGCAGTACTTC
>.|TRBJ1-6|TRBV11-2|.
CASSLETRVRNSPLHF
TGTGCCAGCAGCTTAGAGACCAGGGTGCGGAATTCACCCCTCCACTTT
>.|TRBJ1-4|TRBV7-2|.
CASSPSNEKLFF
TGTGCCAGCAGCCCTAGCAATGAAAAACTGTTTTTT
>TRBD1|TRBJ1-4|TRBV7-9|.
CASSLRTGGGGNEKLFF
TGTGCCAGCAGCTTAAGGACAGGGGGCGGCGGTAATGAAAAACTGTTTTTT
>TRBD2|TRBJ2-1|TRBV2|.
CASSTRLAGYNEQFF
TGTGCCAGCAGTACCAGACTAGCGGGCTACAATGAGCAGTTCTTC
>TRBD1|TRBJ1-1|TRBV7-9|once
CASSPDRGGTEAFF
TGTGCCAGCAGCCCGGACAGGGGGGGAACTGAAGCTTTCTTT
>.|TRBJ1-4|TRBV3-1/TRBV3-2|.
CASSFGGVNEKLFF
TGTGCCAGCAGCTTCGGAGGTGTTAATGAAAAACTGTTTTTT
>.|TRBJ2-7|TRBV7-9|once
CASSFPGRGEQYF
TGTGCCAGCAGCTTCCCGGGCCGGGGCGAGCAGTACTTC
>TRBD1|TRBJ2-2|TRBV5-1|.
CASSTDRANTGELFF
TGCGCCAGCAGCACGGACAGGGCAAACACCGGGGAGCTGTTTTTT
>.|TRBJ1-5|TRBV6-5|.
CASRRTGTEQPQHF
TGTGCCAGCAGGCGAACAGGGACGGAACAGCCCCAGCATTTT
>TRBD1|TRBJ1-5|TRBV27|.
CASGTGDNQPQHF
TGTGCCAGCGGAACAGGGGATAATCAGCCCCAGCATTTT
>.|TRBJ1-1|TRBV30|.
CAWNGVNTEAFF
TGTGCCTGGAACGGGGTGAACACTGAAGCTTTCTTT
>.|TRBJ2-1|TRBV19|few
CASSIYPTGPYNEQFF
TGTGCCAGTAGTATATACCCGACAGGCCCCTACAATGAGCAGTTCTTC
>.|TRBJ2-2|TRBV24-1|.
CAREYSPNTGELFF
TGTGCCAGAGAATATTCGCCGAACACCGGGGAGCTGTTTTTT
>.|TRBJ2-7|TRBV7-9|.
CASSPLGGGEQYF
TGTGCCAGCAGCCCCCTCGGGGGTGGGGAGCAGTACTTC
>TRBD2|TRBJ2-1|TRBV5-4|.
CASSLEAGGFNEQFF
TGTGCCAGCAGCTTGGAAGCGGGAGGTTTTAATGAGCAGTTCTTC
>.|TRBJ2-7|TRBV27|.
CASSYRVGYEQYF
TGTGCCAGCAGTTACAGGGTTGGGTACGAGCAGTACTTC
>TRBD1|TRBJ1-1|TRBV5-4|.
CASMNGQGRLNTEAFF
TGTGCCAGCATGAATGGACAGGGGAGATTGAACACTGAAGCTTTCTTT
>.|TRBJ1-5|TRBV10-3|.
CAISNQGGQPQHF
TGTGCCATCAGCAACCAGGGTGGTCAGCCCCAGCATTTT
>.|TRBJ2-1|TRBV6-5|.
CASSYGYRAKKQFF
TGTGCCAGCAGTTACGGGTACAGGGCTAAAAAGCAGTTCTTC
>.|TRBJ2-1|TRBV18|once
CASFRGVNEQFF
TGTGCCAGCTTCAGGGGAGTCAATGAGCAGTTCTTC
>TRBD1|TRBJ2-7|TRBV6-5|.
CASSTGQGSTYEQYF
TGTGCCAGCAGTACAGGACAGGGGTCGACCTACGAGCAGTACTTC
>TRBD1|TRBJ1-2|TRBV7-9|.
CASSHSGGRVGYTF
TGTGCCAGCAGTCATTCAGGGGGTAGGGTTGGCTACACCTTC
>.|TRBJ1-3|TRBV5-1|.
CASTQGVSGNTIYF
TGCGCCAGTACACAGGGCGTCTCTGGAAACACCATATATTTT
>.|TRBJ2-7|TRBV4-3|.
CASSQGVVSYEQYF
TGCGCCAGCAGCCAAGGAGTCGTCTCCTACGAGCAGTACTTC